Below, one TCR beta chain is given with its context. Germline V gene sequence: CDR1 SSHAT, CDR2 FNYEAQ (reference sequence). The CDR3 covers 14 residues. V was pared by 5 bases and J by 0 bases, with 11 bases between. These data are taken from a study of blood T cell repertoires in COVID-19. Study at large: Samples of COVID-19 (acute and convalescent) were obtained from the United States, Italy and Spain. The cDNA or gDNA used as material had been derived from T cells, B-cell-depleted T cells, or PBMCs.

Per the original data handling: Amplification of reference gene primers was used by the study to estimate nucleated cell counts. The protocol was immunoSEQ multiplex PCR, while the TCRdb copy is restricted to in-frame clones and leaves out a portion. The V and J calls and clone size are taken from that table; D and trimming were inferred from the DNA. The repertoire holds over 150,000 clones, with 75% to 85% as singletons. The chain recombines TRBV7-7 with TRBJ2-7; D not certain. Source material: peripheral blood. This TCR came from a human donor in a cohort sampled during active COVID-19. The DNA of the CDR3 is TGTGCCAGCAGCCCTCAGGTAAACTCCTACGAGCAGTACTTC. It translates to CASSPQVNSYEQYF. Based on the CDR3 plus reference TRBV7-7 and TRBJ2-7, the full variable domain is GAGVSQSPRYKVTKRGQDVTLRCDPISSHATLYWYQQALGQGPEFLTYFNYEAQPDKSGLPSDRFSAERPEGSISTLTIQRTEQRDSAMYRCASSPQVNSYEQYFGPGTRLTVT.